A single sample gave rise to the 13 T cell receptor beta chains below, sequenced in a study of beta chain features in type 1 diabetes. Since all of the isolated RNA was reverse transcribed, expressed TCRB transcripts were what got sequenced. Sequenced by immunoSEQ multiplex PCR; TCRdb stores in-frame clones only, minus some. This table holds a few hundred thousand clones, about 11% found once. Source material: naive CD4+ T cells from blood. All receptors derive from a woman in her twenties or thirties in good health.

This clone was counted a few times. The V call is TRBV9, the J call TRBJ2-5, with D possibly matching TRBD2 (6 bases). This CDR3 contains 13 residues. CDR1 is SGDLS and CDR2 is YYNGEE in the germline V gene. V was clipped by 4 bases and J by 4 bases, with 11 bases between them. CDR3 coding DNA: TGTGCCAGCAGCCCCGGGGGAAGAGAGACCCAGTACTTC. Amino acid sequence: CASSPGGRETQYF.

This chain joins TRBV7-9 and TRBJ2-7; 8 bases map to TRBD1. The length of the CDR3 is 14 residues. Germline V gives CDR1 SEHNR, CDR2 FQNEAQ (reference sequence). V trimming: 4 bases; J trimming: 4 bases; junction bases outside the gene matches: 6. The CDR3 reads CASSSTGQDYEQYF. In DNA, the CDR3 is TGTGCCAGCAGCTCCACGGGACAGGATTACGAGCAGTACTTC.

This clone showed up just a few times. The CDR3 DNA reads as TGTGCCAGCAGTAACCGGACTAGCGGGAGATATGAGCAGTTCTTC. This encodes CASSNRTSGRYEQFF. The chain recombines TRBV6-5 with TRBJ2-1; TRBD2 matches at 13 bases. Germline V gene data show CDR1 as MNHEY and CDR2 as SVGAGI. CDR3 size: 15 residues. J gave up 8 bases and V 5 bases, and 6 bases lay outside the gene matches.

This clone was detected only a few times. CDR3 region: CASSATRQGSTEAFF. In DNA, the CDR3 is TGTGCCAGCTCAGCCACTCGACAGGGTTCCACTGAAGCTTTCTTT. The chain uses TRBV18 and TRBJ1-1, with 7 positions matching TRBD1. V lost 5 bases to trimming and J lost 4 bases; unmatched junction nucleotides: 10. Germline V lookup: CDR1 KGHSH, CDR2 LQKENI. The CDR3 loop spans 15 amino acids.

This chain connects TRBV28 to TRBJ1-1; maybe TRBD1 (6 bases). Trimming removed 9 bases at V and 1 base at J, with 18 bases between. This CDR3 region has 15 residues. The germline CDR1 and CDR2 sequences are MDHEN and SYDVKM. CDR3 nucleotide sequence: TGTGCCAGTACCCGGGGGGGGCGAGGGAACACTGAAGCTTTCTTT. Translating gives CASTRGGRGNTEAFF.

This clone was recorded a few times. The gene calls are TRBV5-4 and TRBJ2-2; D possibly corresponds to TRBD2 (6 bases). Trimming took 4 bases from V and 4 from J, leaving 14 bases between them. There are 15 residues in the CDR3. CDR1 is SGHNT and CDR2 is YYREEE in the germline V gene (reference sequence). This chain's CDR3 is CASSPRGGSTGELFF. CDR3 bases: TGTGCCAGCAGCCCGCGGGGAGGCAGCACCGGGGAGCTGTTTTTT.

In DNA form, the CDR3 reads TGTGCCAGCCGCCGGGGCGGGAGTTCCTACGAGCAGTACTTC. Protein: CASRRGGSSYEQYF. The rearrangement joins TRBV11-2 to TRBJ2-7, with TRBD2 identical over 7 bases. The ends lost 8 bases at V and 1 base at J; junction bases unmatched: 8. CDR3 length: 14 residues. Germline CDR1 SGHAT, CDR2 FQNNGV. Looking up the rest from reference TRBV11-2 and TRBJ2-7 gives the full variable domain: EAGVAQSPRYKIIEKRQSVAFWCNPISGHATLYWYQQILGQGPKLLIQFQNNGVVDDSQLPKDRFSAERLKGVDSTLKIQPAKLEDSAVYLCASRRGGSSYEQYFGPGTRLTVT.

This clone was observed a handful of times. The chain employs TRBV15 and TRBJ2-1; 7 bases match TRBD2. CDR1 and CDR2 (germline): LNHNV, YYDKDF (reference sequence). This CDR3 region has 15 residues. Trimming cost V 1 base and J 9 bases; bases outside gene matches: 9. CDR3 amino acids: CATSRVDGRMGEQFF. Written as DNA, the CDR3 is TGTGCCACCAGCAGAGTAGACGGGAGGATGGGTGAGCAGTTCTTC.

The table lists this clone with a few counts. The V and J genes are TRBV18 and TRBJ2-7; a weak D match, TRBD1 (5 bases). In germline, CDR1 is KGHSH, CDR2 LQKENI. The length of the CDR3 is 14 residues. V was cut by 5 bases and J by 2 bases, with 13 bases left in between. This chain's CDR3 is CASSIQGIPYEQYF. The CDR3 DNA reads as TGTGCCAGCTCAATTCAGGGAATTCCCTACGAGCAGTACTTC.

The chain links TRBV5-1 to TRBJ2-2; 9 positions match TRBD2. Germline V gives CDR1 SGHRS, CDR2 YFSETQ. V lost 0 bases and J lost 4; bases outside the gene matches: 19. There are 21 residues in the CDR3. The CDR3 sequence: CASSLEDWEAIAGDPTGELFF. CDR3 DNA: TGCGCCAGCAGCTTGGAGGATTGGGAAGCTATAGCGGGAGACCCCACCGGGGAGCTGTTTTTT.

V gene TRBV4-3 combines with J gene TRBJ2-1; TRBD2 agrees at 11 bases. The germline CDR1 and CDR2 sequences are LGHNA and YSLEER. The J segment lost 0 bases and the V segment lost 1 base, leaving 8 bases of the junction unmatched. The length of the CDR3 is 19 residues. The CDR3 spells CASSQVVAGGLSSYNEQFF. For the CDR3, the DNA is TGCGCCAGCAGCCAAGTGGTAGCGGGAGGGTTAAGCTCCTACAATGAGCAGTTCTTC.

The rearrangement uses TRBV18 and TRBJ1-5; D may be TRBD1 (5 bases). V shed 3 bases and J shed 3 bases, with 15 bases lying between them. The CDR3 covers 16 residues. Germline V gives CDR1 KGHSH, CDR2 LQKENI. CDR3 residues: CASSPVGTDPNQPQHF. The CDR3 DNA reads as TGTGCCAGCTCACCGGTGGGGACTGATCCCAATCAGCCCCAGCATTTT.

This clone appeared a few times. The rearrangement joins TRBV6-6 to TRBJ2-2, with 8 bases identical to TRBD1. Germline CDR1 and CDR2: MNHNY and SVGAGI (reference sequence). This CDR3 has 13 residues. Germline trimming cut 10 bases from V and 4 bases from J; bases unmatched to any gene: 5. CDR3 DNA sequence: TGTGCCACCGACAGGGGAGTCACCGGGGAGCTGTTTTTT. It is translated as CATDRGVTGELFF.